This T cell receptor (beta chain) was identified in a study of OX40 agonist ivuxolimab in advanced cancers. For context, the study as a whole: Ivuxolimab, which targeted the costimulatory receptor OX40 (CD134), was an agonistic, fully human IgG2 monoclonal antibody. The dose-escalation cohort was about 83% male with a mean age of about 60 years, ranging from about 20 to 80. Prior anti-PD-1, anti-PD-L1 or anti-CTLA-4 therapy was permitted, and checkpoint inhibitors had been received by about two fifths of dose-escalation patients. Of the approximately 50 dose-escalation patients, hepatocellular carcinoma was present in roughly 19, melanoma in around 15, renal cell carcinoma in 9 and head and neck cancer in 9. Intravenous ivuxolimab was administered to patients every 2 weeks at six dose levels: 0.01, 0.1, 0.3, 1.5, 3 and 10 mg/kg. The paper covers the monotherapy dose-escalation part of the phase I ivuxolimab trial, which included N ≈ 57 patients. Three dose-escalation patients achieved partial responses, one with hepatocellular carcinoma and two with cutaneous melanoma. The point of sequencing TCRbeta in the periphery was to test whether ivuxolimab changed TCR sequence diversity and drove clonal T-cell expansion. General conclusions and limits of the study: In the 0.1-3.0 mg/kg groups, partial responders were among the patients with the lowest normalized peripheral clonal expansion, particularly in CD8+ T cells. After ivuxolimab, more expanded clones were found on average in CD8+ T cells than in CD4+ T cells. Antigen specificity was not determined for the clonally expanded peripheral T cells. At doses of 0.1 to 3.0 mg/kg, clonal expansion of both CD4+ and CD8+ T cells in blood was seen between baseline and week 6. Low levels of normalized T-cell clonal expansion were also seen in some nonresponding patients.

There are 14 amino acids in the CDR3, from cysteine to phenylalanine inclusive. Only CDR3 DNA is held: 42 bases, read in frame from base 1. CDR1 MNHNS and CDR2 SASEGT were looked up in the germline V gene. V sheds 2 bases and J sheds 2 bases, leaving 9 bases between their ends. Patients with a history of autoimmune disease or receiving systemic immunosuppression were excluded from the trial. Peripheral blood for TCR sequencing was collected from all dose cohorts at baseline, on cycle 4 day 1, and on cycle 7 day 1. The samples were drawn from a first-in-human, open-label, multicenter phase I dose-escalation trial of ivuxolimab. Adults with locally advanced or metastatic melanoma, renal cell, hepatocellular, or head and neck squamous cell carcinoma were enrolled in the trial. Before TCR sequencing, CD4+ and CD8+ T cells were separately sorted from peripheral blood. To sequence the TCRbeta CDR3 region, genomic DNA was isolated from the sorted cells. The immunoSEQ Assay was used for sequencing of TCRbeta CDR3 regions. Sourced from immuneACCESS, this table was stored by TCRdb with only in-frame sequences that have V and J called. A share of the clones is absent; for the studies checked, an unresolved V gene accounts for under half, and the remainder has no known explanation. A total of about 45,000 clones appear in this sample, 84% of them only once. Together, the top ten hold 2% to 3% of the sample.

Points on this clone: The antigen this receptor binds is unknown. No base-level quality is on record; no much larger clone is a single base apart.

The source material was CD4+ or CD8+ T cells sorted from blood, sampled in a trial of the OX40 agonist ivuxolimab. In this chain, TRBV6-1 is recombined with TRBJ1-1, with the D gene too uncertain to name. This receptor was taken from an adult with an advanced solid tumor such as melanoma, head and neck, liver or kidney cancer. In nucleotide form, the sequence is TGTGCCAGCAGTGAATCCCCAGCCAACACTGAAGCTTTCTTT. Its product reads: CASSESPANTEAFF.